The 17 T cell receptor beta chains below come from one sample, sequenced in a study of blood T cell repertoires in COVID-19. Sequenced by immunoSEQ multiplex PCR; TCRdb stores in-frame clones only, minus some. The repertoire holds approximately 250,000 clones, with around 87% as singletons. The sequencing input was peripheral blood. The receptors come from a man between 18 and 29 years old with active or convalescent COVID-19.

The chain recombines TRBV3-1 (or the pseudogene TRBV3-2) with TRBJ1-6; the D gene is possibly TRBD1 (5 bases). With 4 bases removed from V and 8 bases from J, the gap between germline ends came to 15 bases. This CDR3 is 15 amino acids long. Per germline, CDR1 LGHDT and CDR2 YNNKEL (reference sequence). In DNA form, the CDR3 reads TGTGCCAGCAGCCCACGCCAGGGCAAGTATTCACCCCTCCACTTT. Its translation: CASSPRQGKYSPLHF.

The V and J genes are TRBV10-3 and TRBJ2-7; 10 bases line up with TRBD2. Germline V CDR1 and CDR2: ENHRY, SYGVKD. The CDR3 is 16 residues long. V was pared by 7 bases and J by 1 base, with 10 bases of the junction left unmatched. The CDR3 reads CAIMGGTSALSYEQYF. The CDR3 DNA reads TGTGCCATCATGGGGGGGACTAGCGCTCTATCCTACGAGCAGTACTTC.

The CDR3 region has the DNA TGTGCCAGCAGCCAAGCACGGGTGGGTGAAAAACTGTTTTTT. Protein: CASSQARVGEKLFF. The chain couples TRBV3-1 (or the pseudogene TRBV3-2) to TRBJ1-4; unclear D gene. Germline-derived CDR1 and CDR2 are LGHDT and YNNKEL (reference sequence). This CDR3 is built from 14 residues. Trimming removed 1 base at V and 7 bases at J, with 10 bases between.

This sequence joins TRBV18 and TRBJ2-7, with 9 bases lining up with TRBD2. The germline V gene has CDR1 KGHSH and CDR2 LQKENI. The CDR3 covers 14 residues. The V gene end was trimmed by 3 bases and the J gene end by 7 bases; junction bases not matched to a gene: 7. CDR3 sequence reads: CASSPPAGGGEQYF. CDR3 in DNA: TGTGCCAGCTCACCTCCAGCGGGAGGTGGAGAGCAGTACTTC.

The CDR3 DNA reads as TGTGCCAGCTGCTCCTCCCTAGCGGGGGGGCCATGGGAAACAGATACGCAGTATTTT. Translating it yields CASCSSLAGGPWETDTQYF. V usage is TRBV27 and J usage is TRBJ2-3; 12 bases agree with TRBD2. CDR1 and CDR2 from the germline V gene are MNHEY and SMNVEV (reference sequence). V was pared by 8 bases and J by 3 bases, with 18 bases of the junction left unmatched. This CDR3 region has 19 residues.

The chain carries TRBV5-4 and TRBJ2-5; no reliable D call. V shed 4 bases and J shed 1 base, with 17 bases lying between them. Germline CDR1 SGHNT, CDR2 YYREEE (reference sequence). There are 16 residues in the CDR3. CDR3: CASSLPRSRSQETQYF. Here the CDR3 DNA reads TGTGCCAGCAGCCTTCCTAGGTCAAGGTCCCAAGAGACCCAGTACTTC.

This clone occurred many times. This chain joins TRBV3-1 (or the pseudogene TRBV3-2) and TRBJ1-3; D is uncertain. Germline lookup yields CDR1 LGHDT and CDR2 YNNKEL (reference sequence). CDR3 length equals 16 residues. V was cut by 8 bases and J by 0 bases, with 17 bases left in between. This chain's CDR3 is CASHRGAGSSGNTIYF. CDR3 DNA sequence: TGTGCCAGCCACCGGGGAGCGGGGAGCTCTGGAAACACCATATATTTT.

The chain joins TRBV28 to TRBJ1-2; weak D call: TRBD1 (6 bases). V was cut by 6 bases and J by 7 bases, with 15 bases left in between. This CDR3 comprises 13 residues. The V gene's germline CDR1 is MDHEN and CDR2 SYDVKM. The CDR3: CASRPSTGTGYTF. The CDR3 DNA is TGTGCCAGCAGACCTAGTACAGGGACTGGCTACACCTTC.

The rearrangement links TRBV5-5 to TRBJ2-1; D perhaps matches TRBD1 (6 bases). The ends were cut back, 6 bases at V and 10 bases at J, with 23 bases in the middle. Germline CDR1 reads SGHKS; CDR2 reads YYEKEE (reference sequence). This CDR3 is built from 15 residues. CDR3 sequence reads: CASTGTGSLLWEQFF. In nucleotides, the CDR3 is TGTGCCAGCACCGGTACAGGGTCCCTCCTGTGGGAGCAGTTCTTC.

V is TRBV25-1 and J is TRBJ1-2; D unclear. The V gene's germline CDR1 is MGHDK and CDR2 SYGVNS. V lost 7 bases and J lost 2, with 5 bases in between. The CDR3 contains 11 residues. The CDR3 spells CASTGNYGYTF. The CDR3, as DNA: TGTGCCAGCACAGGAAACTATGGCTACACCTTC.

The V and J genes are TRBV7-9 and TRBJ1-1; 9 bases map to TRBD1. The CDR3 is 14 amino acids. CDR1 is SEHNR, CDR2 FQNEAQ, per germline (reference sequence). V lost 5 bases, J lost 4 bases, and 5 bases stayed unmatched. CDR3 coding DNA: TGTGCCAGCAGCCGGGACAGGGTGAGCACTGAAGCTTTCTTT. Its translation is CASSRDRVSTEAFF. Drawing the rest from reference TRBV7-9 and TRBJ1-1, the complete variable domain is DTGVSQNPRHKITKRGQNVTFRCDPISEHNRLYWYRQTLGQGPEFLTYFQNEAQLEKSRLLSDRFSAERPKGSFSTLEIQRTEQGDSAMYLCASSRDRVSTEAFFGQGTRLTVV.

This chain connects TRBV4-2 to TRBJ2-3, with 9 bases that match TRBD2. CDR1 and CDR2 from the germline V gene are LGHNA and YNFKEQ. The trim removed 0 bases at V and 1 base at J, leaving 5 bases unmatched. The CDR3 runs to 17 residues. The CDR3 sequence: CASSQDLAGERTDTQYF. CDR3 nucleotides: TGTGCCAGCAGCCAAGACTTAGCGGGGGAACGCACAGATACGCAGTATTTT.

J is TRBJ2-1 and V is TRBV2; D remains unclear. Germline-derived CDR1 and CDR2 are SNHLY and FYNNEI. The CDR3 sequence is 16 residues long. Trimming took off 6 bases at V and 1 base at J, with 16 bases between the two ends. The DNA for the CDR3 is TGTGCCAGCAGGCTAGACGGTGCCCTATCCTACAATGAGCAGTTCTTC. This sequence encodes CASRLDGALSYNEQFF.

This chain joins TRBV5-1 and TRBJ2-2; possibly TRBD1 for D (5 bases). Germline V gene lookup returns CDR1 SGHRS and CDR2 YFSETQ. V was trimmed by 5 bases and J by 6 bases, leaving 14 bases between them. The CDR3 is 14 amino acids. The CDR3 region has the DNA TGCGCCAGCAGAGGGGTTAGCACCGCCGGGGAGCTGTTTTTT. Residues: CASRGVSTAGELFF.

The table lists this clone with a count of one. The V gene is TRBV5-4, the J gene TRBJ2-3; 12 bases align to TRBD2. V lost 4 bases and J lost 5; bases outside the gene matches: 8. Per the germline V gene, CDR1 is SGHNT and CDR2 is YYREEE (reference sequence). This CDR3 is built from 16 residues. The CDR3 coding sequence is TGTGCCAGCAGCATCCAGGGACTAGCGGGTAAAGATACGCAGTATTTT. It translates to CASSIQGLAGKDTQYF.

This rearrangement joins TRBV21-1 to TRBJ1-4. TRBV21-1 is described as a pseudogene. The length of the CDR3 is 16 residues. CDR3 DNA: TGTGCCAGCCCCATACCGAGGACCGGGGGTAATGAAAAACTGTTTTTT. It is translated as CASPIPRTGGNEKLFF.

The chain is built from TRBV24-1 and TRBJ1-2, with 8 bases fitting TRBD1. The CDR3 length is 16 residues. The V gene's germline CDR1 is KGHDR and CDR2 SFDVKD. V was clipped by 4 bases and J by 3 bases; unmatched bases: 9. For the CDR3, the DNA is TGTGCCACCAGTGACCCCGGACAGGGAGGTTACTATGGCTACACCTTC. Protein: CATSDPGQGGYYGYTF.